The TCR beta chain under discussion was sequenced for a study of CD8 T cells in Susac syndrome. The CDR3 sequence is 13 residues long. Trimming removed 7 bases at V and 8 bases at J, with 18 bases between. The germline V gene has CDR1 SQVTM and CDR2 ANQGSEA. RNA, at roughly 0.45 to 1 ug, was reverse transcribed with random hexamers. TCRdb ran MiXCR on the immunoSEQ multiplex PCR reads and lists one entry per CDR3 protein. The sample lists approximately 260,000 distinct CDR3 sequences; 90% to 96% were seen once. V and J are TRBV29-1 and TRBJ2-1; D remains unclear. The source material was CD4+ T cells from PBMCs. The sequence was obtained from a human donor with Susac syndrome. The CDR3 DNA is TGCAGCGCTTACCGATCCCGTGGGCATGAGCAGTTCTTC. Its protein is CSAYRSRGHEQFF.